A selection of T cell receptor beta chains follows, all from one sample in a study of T cell repertoires and Cas9 in healthy adults. Here immunoSEQ multiplex PCR was the method, and the copy in TCRdb shows in-frame clones only, minus some. The data contain 20,000 to 25,000 clones, roughly 90% of them singletons. Sequenced: CD4+ effector T cells (CD127+, CD25-, CD137-, CD154-) from PBMCs; culture status not recorded. These receptors were obtained from a human donor in good health. The CDR3 runs from the conserved cysteine through the conserved F or W. The D gene is left open where the match is weak. Rows may omit the clone size; those that give it use once, few, many or a size class.

clone_size j_call d_call v_call cdr3_aa cdr3_nt
- TRBJ2-7 - TRBV28 CASSPPGDGWQKQYF TGTGCCAGCAGCCCGCCCGGGGACGGTTGGCAGAAGCAGTACTTC
- TRBJ1-5 - TRBV4-1 CASSQGGGDWGQPQHF TGCGCCAGCAGCCAAGGGGGAGGGGATTGGGGGCAGCCCCAGCATTTT
once TRBJ1-2 - TRBV6-5 CASSYVGDYGYTF TGTGCCAGCAGTTACGTAGGTGACTATGGCTACACCTTC
once TRBJ2-1 - TRBV5-5 CASSRTPYNEQFF TGTGCCAGCAGCCGGACACCCTACAATGAGCAGTTCTTC
- TRBJ2-2 - TRBV6-4 CASSPQGNTGELFF TGTGCCAGCAGTCCACAGGGGAACACCGGGGAGCTGTTTTTT
- TRBJ2-7 TRBD1 TRBV9 CASSPRDRGGNEQYF TGTGCCAGCAGCCCTAGGGACAGGGGCGGAAACGAGCAGTACTTC
- TRBJ1-6 - TRBV5-6 CASSGGGSYNSPLHF TGTGCCAGCAGCGGAGGGGGTTCCTATAATTCACCCCTCCACTTT
- TRBJ2-7 - TRBV5-1 CASSLVGGRYEQYF TGCGCCAGCAGCTTGGTCGGGGGACGGTACGAGCAGTACTTC
- TRBJ1-2 - TRBV5-6 CASRWGTSAYGYTF TGTGCCAGCAGATGGGGGACCTCCGCCTATGGCTACACCTTC
- TRBJ1-2 - TRBV6-1 CASSKVADYGYTF TGTGCCAGCAGCAAGGTGGCAGACTATGGCTACACCTTC
once TRBJ1-5 TRBD1 TRBV19 CASSMGTGNQPQHF TGTGCCAGTAGTATGGGGACAGGAAATCAGCCCCAGCATTTT
- TRBJ2-3 TRBD2 TRBV10-1 CASRTSNTQYF TGCGCCAGCAGGACTAGCAATACGCAGTATTTT
- TRBJ1-6 - TRBV11-2 CASSLAGPNNSPLHF TGTGCCAGCAGCTTAGCGGGACCGAATAATTCACCCCTCCACTTT
- TRBJ2-1 - TRBV5-8 CASSATGIYNEQFF TGTGCCAGCAGCGCCACAGGGATCTACAATGAGCAGTTCTTC
- TRBJ1-2 - TRBV6-1 CASSERTSRGYGYTF TGTGCCAGCAGTGAAAGGACGAGCAGGGGCTATGGCTACACCTTC
- TRBJ1-1 TRBD1 TRBV4-2 CASSLSDRRVSNTEAFF TGTGCCAGCAGCCTTTCGGACAGGAGGGTCTCGAACACTGAAGCTTTCTTT
- TRBJ1-3 - TRBV18 CASSRSPPGPNGNTIYF TGTGCCAGCTCCAGATCCCCACCGGGGCCGAACGGAAACACCATATATTTT
- TRBJ2-7 TRBD2 TRBV10-1 CASSDPSGGSYEQYF TGCGCCAGCAGTGATCCCAGCGGGGGGTCTTACGAGCAGTACTTC
- TRBJ1-2 - TRBV30 CAWSARLEAGRGYTF TGTGCCTGGAGTGCCAGGTTGGAGGCCGGGCGGGGCTACACCTTC
- TRBJ2-1 TRBD1 TRBV15 CATSRAPGRNRGLAYNEQFF TGTGCCACCAGCAGAGCACCCGGGCGTAACAGGGGGCTAGCGTACAATGAGCAGTTCTTC
once TRBJ1-6 - TRBV18 CASSPVFRADNSPLHF TGTGCCAGCTCACCCGTTTTTCGGGCCGATAATTCACCCCTCCACTTT
once TRBJ2-4 TRBD1 TRBV18 CASSPDRGQNIQYF TGTGCCAGCTCACCAGACAGGGGACAAAACATTCAGTACTTC
- TRBJ2-1 TRBD2 TRBV27 CASSFGLAGVSSYNEQFF TGTGCCAGCAGTTTTGGGCTAGCGGGGGTAAGCTCCTACAATGAGCAGTTCTTC
- TRBJ1-2 TRBD1 TRBV6-6 CASSYSSQQGMGYTF TGTGCCAGCAGTTACTCGTCGCAACAGGGGATGGGCTACACCTTC
- TRBJ2-7 - TRBV28 CASSAPDTYEQYF TGTGCCAGCAGTGCCCCGGATACCTACGAGCAGTACTTC
- TRBJ2-5 - TRBV6-1 CASTRGGGVEETQYF TGTGCCAGCACCAGAGGGGGGGGAGTAGAAGAGACCCAGTACTTC
- TRBJ1-1 TRBD1 TRBV6-5 CASITGGTGGAGAFF TGTGCCAGCATTACGGGGGGGACAGGGGGCGCGGGAGCTTTCTTT
- TRBJ2-3 TRBD2 TRBV5-4 CASSLGPRGSSTDTQYF TGTGCCAGCAGCTTGGGACCGCGGGGGTCTAGCACAGATACGCAGTATTTT
- TRBJ2-3 - TRBV7-2 CASTKALDAGDTDTQYF TGTGCCAGCACCAAGGCATTGGATGCAGGGGACACAGATACGCAGTATTTT
- TRBJ1-2 TRBD1 TRBV30 CAWSVRQGGDGYTF TGTGCCTGGAGTGTCCGACAGGGGGGAGATGGCTACACCTTC
- TRBJ1-5 TRBD1 TRBV30 CAWRDRGRSNQPQHF TGTGCCTGGAGGGACAGGGGGCGAAGCAATCAGCCCCAGCATTTT